Listed below are T cell receptor beta chains from one sample, sequenced in a study of long-term antiretroviral therapy in people with HIV. Libraries were prepared by immunoSEQ multiplex PCR; TCRdb keeps only in-frame clonotypes and omits some of them. The top ten hold around 19% of the sample, which has approximately 17,000 clones, roughly 80% seen once. The specimen was unsorted PBMCs, collected 0.6 years after starting antiretroviral therapy. Source of these receptors: a woman between 18 and 30 years old with HIV. The CDR3 runs from the conserved cysteine through the conserved F or W.

len	v_gene	j_gene	CDR3aa
13	TRBV5-5	TRBJ1-6	CASSPGSNSPLHF
16	TRBV21-1	TRBJ2-1	CASSKEGTGPYNEQFF
14	TRBV7-9	TRBJ2-7	CASSLAGVDYEQYF
15	TRBV6-4	TRBJ2-3	CASSARSGGTDTQYF
14	TRBV28	TRBJ1-6	CASSLTGIISPLHF
13	TRBV27	TRBJ2-7	CASSPVSSYEQYF
15	TRBV30	TRBJ2-2	CAWSVFRLNTGELFF
14	TRBV5-4	TRBJ1-1	CASSLESGTGGAFF
14	TRBV6-1	TRBJ2-5	CASRWREYQETQYF
17	TRBV5-4	TRBJ2-3	CASSLMVAGGSTDTQYF
15	TRBV9	TRBJ1-2	CASSVDAWTWYGYTF
16	TRBV5-6	TRBJ2-7	CASRQSGTGFSYEQYF
12	TRBV10-3	TRBJ1-1	CAIYSGGAEAFF
14	TRBV29-1	TRBJ1-5	CSVESGLSNQPQHF
16	TRBV25-1	TRBJ2-1	CASSGASGSIPHEQFF
13	TRBV13	TRBJ1-5	CASSLGVNQPQHF
14	TRBV5-1	TRBJ2-2	CASSLGEVAGELFF
12	TRBV6-6	TRBJ1-1	CATTILGTEAFF
14	TRBV30	TRBJ2-5	CAWSVSFVQETQYF
15	TRBV7-9	TRBJ1-2	CASSIGRRNDAGYTF
11	TRBV7-9	TRBJ2-7	CASSLVGEQYF
17	TRBV4-3	TRBJ2-2	CASSQEVALAGMWELFF
12	TRBV5-4	TRBJ1-2	CASSLGGNGYTF
14	TRBV6-6	TRBJ2-3	CASTTPGGTDTQYF
12	TRBV13	TRBJ1-1	CASSGMTAEAFF
14	TRBV5-5	TRBJ1-1	CASSLEGWNTEAFF
13	TRBV27	TRBJ1-2	CAAGDGTGDGYTF
15	TRBV4-3	TRBJ1-1	CASSKSQGFGTEAFF
14	TRBV6-5	TRBJ1-4	CASTQTETNEKLFF
13	TRBV5-4	TRBJ2-2	CASSLDSWGELFF
15	TRBV7-2	TRBJ1-2	CASSLTLGRDYGYTF
13	TRBV5-4	TRBJ2-2	CASSLDLTGELFF
16	TRBV14	TRBJ2-5	CASSQRDKPRGETQYF
14	TRBV27	TRBJ2-7	CASSPSLRVFEQYF
11	TRBV29-1	TRBJ1-1	CSTGQNTEAFF
15	TRBV15	TRBJ2-1	CATSRAGLNYNEQFF
16	TRBV4-1	TRBJ1-2	CASSQGARDSNYGYTF
13	TRBV7-3	TRBJ2-7	CASSLSGLYEQYF
14	TRBV27	TRBJ2-1	CASSSAPARNEQFF
18	TRBV21-1	TRBJ2-7	CASSHNSQGALSSYEQYF
14	TRBV6-5	TRBJ1-5	CASSPDRVNQPQHF
16	TRBV7-6	TRBJ2-1	CASSPIAGGGVNEQFF
13	TRBV19	TRBJ2-1	CASSETGYNEQFF
14	TRBV2	TRBJ2-3	CASFVGVGTDTQYF